A single sample gave rise to the 22 T cell receptor beta chains below, sequenced in a study of shared clonotypes between healthy human individuals. TCRdb's table, derived via immunoSEQ multiplex PCR, lists solely in-frame clones and lacks some. Of roughly 450,000 clones listed, 79% are singletons. Sequences were obtained from PBMCs. The source of these receptors is a woman aged 40-49 years in good health. Some clones in this sample may be carry-over from other donors' samples.

The chain has TRBV2 and TRBJ2-5; 12 nucleotides align to TRBD2. The germline V gene has CDR1 SNHLY and CDR2 FYNNEI. V gave up 7 bases and J gave up 5 bases; unmatched junction bases: 8. The CDR3 extends over 15 amino acids. The CDR3 is CASTRLAGDGETQYF. In DNA form, the CDR3 reads TGTGCCAGCACCCGACTAGCGGGAGACGGGGAGACCCAGTACTTC.

The rearrangement uses TRBV28 and TRBJ1-2; 10 nucleotides align to TRBD1. The CDR3 is 17 amino acids. After removal of 6 bases from V and 8 bases from J, the junction contained 18 bases not matched to a gene. Germline CDR1 MDHEN, CDR2 SYDVKM. The CDR3 reads CASRESGTGASRRGYTF. The CDR3 nucleotides are TGTGCCAGCAGAGAATCCGGGACAGGGGCCTCGAGACGCGGCTACACCTTC.

This rearrangement joins TRBV30 to TRBJ2-1, with 9 bases matching TRBD2. Per the germline V gene, CDR1 is GTSNPN and CDR2 is SVGIG (reference sequence). CDR3 length: 13 residues. Trimming cost V 0 bases and J 9 bases; bases outside gene matches: 3. The CDR3 coding sequence is TGTGCCTGGAGTGTAGGCGGGAGGGGTGAGCAGTTCTTC. This codes for CAWSVGGRGEQFF.

The J gene is TRBJ2-3, the V gene TRBV2; no clear D. There are 13 residues in the CDR3. Germline V gives CDR1 SNHLY, CDR2 FYNNEI. V dropped 8 bases and J dropped 4 bases, with 13 bases sitting between them. Written as DNA, the CDR3 is TGTGCCAGCTCGGCAGGTCCTCCAGATACGCAGTATTTT. It codes for CASSAGPPDTQYF.

The chain uses TRBV28 and TRBJ2-1; D not resolved. V gave up 6 bases and J gave up 5 bases, with 14 bases separating them. There are 14 residues in the CDR3. Germline CDR1 MDHEN, CDR2 SYDVKM. As DNA, the CDR3 is TGTGCCAGCAGCTCCGCAGGACGGCACAATGAGCAGTTCTTC. Its translation: CASSSAGRHNEQFF. Together with reference TRBV28 and TRBJ2-1, the CDR3 gives the full variable domain: DVKVTQSSRYLVKRTGEKVFLECVQDMDHENMFWYRQDPGLGLRLIYFSYDVKMKEKGDIPEGYSVSREKKERFSLILESASTNQTSMYLCASSSAGRHNEQFFGPGTRLTVL.

Turning to this clone: This specimen includes other DNA sequences encoding the same CDR3. The chain recombines TRBV7-2 with TRBJ2-7; the match to TRBD1 covers 8 bases. The CDR3 is 15 residues long. Unmatched junction bases numbered 3, after V lost 0 bases and J lost 2 bases. Germline V gene lookup returns CDR1 SGHTA and CDR2 FQGNSA. The CDR3 nucleotides read TGTGCCAGCAGCTTAGCGGGGACAGGAGCCTACGAGCAGTACTTC. Translated, it gives CASSLAGTGAYEQYF.

CDR3 nucleotides: TGTGCCACCAGCAGAGGGGCACAGGGGGATGGAGAGACCCAGTACTTC. It yields the protein CATSRGAQGDGETQYF. V usage is TRBV15 and J usage is TRBJ2-5, with 8 positions matching TRBD1. The ends lost 1 base at V and 4 bases at J; junction bases unmatched: 8. CDR3 length: 16 residues. The germline V gene has CDR1 LNHNV and CDR2 YYDKDF (reference sequence).

The table lists this clone with a count of one. The chain recombines TRBV5-4 with TRBJ2-1; 12 nucleotides match TRBD2. The germline V gene encodes CDR1 SGHNT and CDR2 YYREEE (reference sequence). The V segment lost 4 bases and the J segment 7 bases; nucleotides outside the gene matches: 6. The CDR3 loop spans 15 amino acids. DNA of the CDR3: TGTGCCAGCAGCACCCCTAGCGGGAGGGGGAATGAGCAGTTCTTC. This sequence encodes CASSTPSGRGNEQFF.

V usage is TRBV30 and J usage is TRBJ2-7; 13 bases are shared with TRBD2. The CDR3 loop spans 16 amino acids. Germline V gives CDR1 GTSNPN, CDR2 SVGIG (reference sequence). V was clipped by 3 bases and J by 5 bases; unmatched bases: 10. The CDR3 sequence: CAWSTSGRAYLNEQYF. CDR3 sequence (DNA): TGTGCCTGGAGCACTAGCGGGAGGGCCTATCTGAACGAGCAGTACTTC.

The chain links TRBV28 to TRBJ1-1, with D possibly being TRBD1 (6 bases). With 2 bases removed from V and 0 bases from J, the gap between germline ends came to 13 bases. Germline V CDR1 and CDR2: MDHEN, SYDVKM. The CDR3 spans 16 residues. CDR3 sequence (DNA): TGTGCCAGCAGTTTAAGACAGGTAAAAATGAACACTGAAGCTTTCTTT. Translated, it gives CASSLRQVKMNTEAFF.

The DNA for the CDR3 is TGTGCCAGCAGCTCGGAGGGAGGGACTGAAGCTTTCTTT. This codes for CASSSEGGTEAFF. This rearrangement joins TRBV11-2 to TRBJ1-1; D is ambiguous. CDR3 length equals 13 residues. The germline V and J ends were trimmed by 4 bases and 5 bases, with 11 bases remaining between them. Germline V gene sequence: CDR1 SGHAT, CDR2 FQNNGV.

The chain combines TRBV10-3 with TRBJ1-2; D is undetermined. CDR3 size: 14 residues. Trimming stripped 6 bases from V and 5 bases from J, with 16 bases between. Germline lookup yields CDR1 ENHRY and CDR2 SYGVKD. The chain's CDR3 is CAIRNSPMAYGYTF. The CDR3 bases are TGTGCCATCAGGAACAGCCCCATGGCGTATGGCTACACCTTC.

This clone has a single count. The V call is TRBV30, the J call TRBJ1-5, with a weak D call TRBD1 (5 bases). Trimming took 3 bases from V and 7 from J, leaving 13 bases between them. The CDR3 has 13 amino acids. Germline CDR1 and CDR2: GTSNPN and SVGIG (reference sequence). The CDR3 loop is CAWSLNRGQPQHF. The CDR3 nucleotides read TGTGCCTGGAGCCTTAACCGGGGGCAGCCCCAGCATTTT.

V and J are TRBV19 and TRBJ2-3; D is undetermined. The CDR3 length is 13 residues. Trimming removed 5 bases from V and 2 bases from J, with 8 bases in between. From germline, CDR1 is LNHDA and CDR2 SQIVND (reference sequence). For the CDR3, the DNA is TGTGCCAGTAGTGGTGTCTTCACAGATACGCAGTATTTT. Protein sequence: CASSGVFTDTQYF.

The chain couples TRBV5-4 to TRBJ2-3, with D perhaps given as TRBD1 or TRBD2 (7 bases each). The CDR3 sequence is 17 residues long. V was clipped by 4 bases and J by 5 bases, with 23 bases between them. Germline V gives CDR1 SGHNT, CDR2 YYREEE (reference sequence). For the CDR3, the DNA is TGTGCCAGCAGCCCCCGGGGCGCAGGGGGGGGGTTAGATACGCAGTATTTT. Amino acids: CASSPRGAGGGLDTQYF.

The chain joins TRBV27 to TRBJ1-3; 10 nucleotides match TRBD1. V lost 9 bases to trimming and J lost 0 bases; unmatched junction nucleotides: 5. CDR1 is MNHEY, CDR2 SMNVEV, per germline (reference sequence). This CDR3 spans 15 amino acids. As DNA, the CDR3 is TGTGCCAGTACGGACAGGGGGGCCTCTGGAAACACCATATATTTT. Its translation: CASTDRGASGNTIYF.

V gene TRBV6-5 combines with J gene TRBJ2-1; D might be TRBD2 (6 bases). V dropped 0 bases and J dropped 9 bases, with 12 bases sitting between them. CDR1 is MNHEY, CDR2 SVGAGI, per germline. CDR3 length: 14 residues. CDR3 DNA: TGTGCCAGCAGTTACTCTCGGACTATTCTTGAGCAGTTCTTC. Residues: CASSYSRTILEQFF.

V gene TRBV27 combines with J gene TRBJ2-5, with D maybe TRBD1 (6 bases). This CDR3 is built from 12 residues. Germline CDR1 MNHEY, CDR2 SMNVEV (reference sequence). V was pared by 6 bases and J by 5 bases, with 10 bases between. CDR3 in amino acids: CASRGASETQYF. DNA of the CDR3: TGTGCCAGCAGGGGGGCCTCGGAGACCCAGTACTTC.

This clone was recorded only once. The genes are TRBV27 and TRBJ1-4, with 7 positions matching TRBD1. The CDR3 sequence is 17 residues long. Germline V lookup: CDR1 MNHEY, CDR2 SMNVEV (reference sequence). Losses at the gene ends were 4 bases for V and 7 bases for J; bases not matched to a gene: 15. CDR3 sequence reads: CASSSLGTGTVTEKLFF. The CDR3 nucleotides are TGTGCCAGCAGTTCCCTTGGGACCGGGACAGTAACTGAAAAACTGTTTTTT.

This clone has only one observation. The V call is TRBV5-6, the J call TRBJ2-3; 10 positions agree with TRBD1. Germline loops: CDR1 SGHDT, CDR2 YYEEEE. Losses at the gene ends were 1 base for V and 4 bases for J; bases not matched to a gene: 9. The length of the CDR3 is 17 residues. The CDR3 here is CASSLPTRDRGADTQYF. In DNA, the CDR3 is TGTGCCAGCAGCTTGCCCACCCGGGACAGGGGAGCAGATACGCAGTATTTT.

The V call is TRBV5-1, the J call TRBJ2-3; 8 bases match TRBD2. Trimming cost V 4 bases and J 2 bases; bases outside gene matches: 9. In germline, CDR1 is SGHRS, CDR2 YFSETQ. The CDR3 is 16 residues long. CDR3 in amino acids: CASSLFSGINTDTQYF. The CDR3 bases are TGCGCCAGCAGCCTATTTAGCGGGATTAACACAGATACGCAGTATTTT. The full variable domain, rest sourced from reference TRBV5-1 and TRBJ2-3, is KAGVTQTPRYLIKTRGQQVTLSCSPISGHRSVSWYQQTPGQGLQFLFEYFSETQRNKGNFPGRFSGRQFSNSRSEMNVSTLELGDSALYLCASSLFSGINTDTQYFGPGTRLTVL.

The DNA of the CDR3 is TGTGCCAGTAGCCAACCTACCGGGACAGGGATCACAGATACGCAGTATTTT. Amino acid sequence: CASSQPTGTGITDTQYF. The chain has TRBV19 and TRBJ2-3, with 9 bases matching TRBD1. Germline CDR1 is LNHDA and CDR2 is SQIVND (reference sequence). V was pared by 6 bases and J by 2 bases, with 12 bases of the junction left unmatched. CDR3 length equals 17 residues.